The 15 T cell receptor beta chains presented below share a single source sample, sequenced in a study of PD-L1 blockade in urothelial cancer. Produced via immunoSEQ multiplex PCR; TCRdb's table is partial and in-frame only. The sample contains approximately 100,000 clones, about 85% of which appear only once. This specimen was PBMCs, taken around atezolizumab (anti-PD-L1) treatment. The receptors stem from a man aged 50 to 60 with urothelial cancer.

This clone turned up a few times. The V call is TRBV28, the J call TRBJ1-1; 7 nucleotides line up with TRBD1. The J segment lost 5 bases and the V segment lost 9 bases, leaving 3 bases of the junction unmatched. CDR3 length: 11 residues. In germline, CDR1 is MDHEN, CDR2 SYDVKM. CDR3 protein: CASNRGTEAFF. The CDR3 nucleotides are TGTGCCAGTAACAGGGGAACTGAAGCTTTCTTT.

This chain's CDR3 is CASSLSLAGERFNNEQFF. The CDR3 region has the DNA TGCGCCAGCAGCTTGTCACTAGCGGGAGAGAGATTCAACAATGAGCAGTTCTTC. The rearrangement links TRBV5-1 to TRBJ2-1, with 11 bases that match TRBD2. The CDR3 contains 18 residues. Germline V gene data show CDR1 as SGHRS and CDR2 as YFSETQ. Trimming took 1 base from V and 5 from J; bases not matched to a gene: 11.

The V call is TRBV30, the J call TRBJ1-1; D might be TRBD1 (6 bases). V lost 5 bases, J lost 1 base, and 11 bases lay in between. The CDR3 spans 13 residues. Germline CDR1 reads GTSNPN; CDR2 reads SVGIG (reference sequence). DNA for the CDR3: TGTGCCTGGGCAAGGACAGCGAACACTGAAGCTTTCTTT. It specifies CAWARTANTEAFF.

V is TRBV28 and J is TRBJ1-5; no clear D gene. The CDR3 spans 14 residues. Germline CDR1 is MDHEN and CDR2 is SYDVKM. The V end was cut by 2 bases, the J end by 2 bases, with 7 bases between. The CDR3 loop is CASSLSAGNQPQHF. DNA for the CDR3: TGTGCCAGCAGTTTAAGTGCGGGCAATCAGCCCCAGCATTTT.

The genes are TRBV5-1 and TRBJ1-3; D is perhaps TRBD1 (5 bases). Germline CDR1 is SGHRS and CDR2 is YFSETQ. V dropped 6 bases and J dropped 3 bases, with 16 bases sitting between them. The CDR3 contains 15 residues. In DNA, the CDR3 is TGCGCCAGCACCCGGGGGGTTTCTGATGGAAACACCATATATTTT. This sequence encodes CASTRGVSDGNTIYF.

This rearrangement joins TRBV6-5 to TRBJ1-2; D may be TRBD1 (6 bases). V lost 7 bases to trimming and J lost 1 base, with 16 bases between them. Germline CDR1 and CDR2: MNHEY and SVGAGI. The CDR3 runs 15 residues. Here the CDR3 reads CASIRPGEGNYGYTF. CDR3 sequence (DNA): TGTGCCAGCATTAGACCAGGGGAAGGTAACTATGGCTACACCTTC.

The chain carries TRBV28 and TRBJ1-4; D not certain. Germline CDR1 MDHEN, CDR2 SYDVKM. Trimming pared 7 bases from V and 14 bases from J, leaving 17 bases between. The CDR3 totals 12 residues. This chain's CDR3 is CASTPPRGPLFF. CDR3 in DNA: TGTGCCAGCACACCCCCGAGAGGCCCTCTGTTTTTT. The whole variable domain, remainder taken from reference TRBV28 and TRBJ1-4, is DVKVTQSSRYLVKRTGEKVFLECVQDMDHENMFWYRQDPGLGLRLIYFSYDVKMKEKGDIPEGYSVSREKKERFSLILESASTNQTSMYLCASTPPRGPLFFGSGTQLSVL.

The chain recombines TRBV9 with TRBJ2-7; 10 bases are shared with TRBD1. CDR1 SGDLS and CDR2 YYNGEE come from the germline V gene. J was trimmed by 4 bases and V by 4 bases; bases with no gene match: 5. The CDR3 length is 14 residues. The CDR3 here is CASSFGTGEYEQYF. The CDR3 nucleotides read TGTGCCAGCAGCTTCGGGACAGGGGAGTACGAGCAGTACTTC.

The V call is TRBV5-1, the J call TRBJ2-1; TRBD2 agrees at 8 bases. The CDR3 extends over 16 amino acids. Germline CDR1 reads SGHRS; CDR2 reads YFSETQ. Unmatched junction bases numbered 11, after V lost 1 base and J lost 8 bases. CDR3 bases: TGCGCCAGCAGCTTGAACCAAGGGACTAGAGGCGATGAGCAGTTCTTC. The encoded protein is CASSLNQGTRGDEQFF.

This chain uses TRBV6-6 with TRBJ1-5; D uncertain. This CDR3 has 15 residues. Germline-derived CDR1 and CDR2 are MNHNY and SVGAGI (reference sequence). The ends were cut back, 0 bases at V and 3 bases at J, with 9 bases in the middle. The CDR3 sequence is CASSYSRQDNQPQHF. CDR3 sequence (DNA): TGTGCCAGCAGTTACTCTCGTCAGGACAATCAGCCCCAGCATTTT.

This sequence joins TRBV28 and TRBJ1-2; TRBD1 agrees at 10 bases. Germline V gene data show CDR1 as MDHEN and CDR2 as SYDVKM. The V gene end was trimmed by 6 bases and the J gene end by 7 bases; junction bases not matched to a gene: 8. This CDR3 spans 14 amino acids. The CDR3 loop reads CASRWDRGSAGYTF. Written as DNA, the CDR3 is TGTGCCAGCAGATGGGACAGGGGTTCGGCTGGCTACACCTTC.

CDR3: CASSQGQGIYGYTF. The CDR3 DNA reads as TGTGCCAGCAGCCAAGGACAAGGAATCTATGGCTACACCTTC. The chain has TRBV4-2 and TRBJ1-2; D is undetermined. The V gene's germline CDR1 is LGHNA and CDR2 YNFKEQ. V dropped 1 base and J dropped 4 bases, with 10 bases sitting between them. This CDR3 has 14 residues.

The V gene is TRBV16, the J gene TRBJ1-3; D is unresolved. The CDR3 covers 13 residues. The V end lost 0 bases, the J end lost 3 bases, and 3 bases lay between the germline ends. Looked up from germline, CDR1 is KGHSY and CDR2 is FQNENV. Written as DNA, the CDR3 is TGTGCCAGCAGCCAATCTTATGGAAACACCATATATTTT. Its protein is CASSQSYGNTIYF.

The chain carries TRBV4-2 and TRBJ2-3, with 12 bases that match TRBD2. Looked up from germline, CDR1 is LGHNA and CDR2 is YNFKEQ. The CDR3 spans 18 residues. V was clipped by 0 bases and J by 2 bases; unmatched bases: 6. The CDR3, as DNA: TGTGCCAGCAGCCAAGAAGTTGGACTAGCGGGAAACACAGATACGCAGTATTTT. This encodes CASSQEVGLAGNTDTQYF.

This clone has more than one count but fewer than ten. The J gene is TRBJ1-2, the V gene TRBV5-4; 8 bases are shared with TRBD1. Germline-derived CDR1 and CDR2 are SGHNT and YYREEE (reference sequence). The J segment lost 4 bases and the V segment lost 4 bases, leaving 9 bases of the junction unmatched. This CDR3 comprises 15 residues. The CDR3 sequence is CASSAPGQDIYGYTF. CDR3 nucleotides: TGTGCCAGCAGCGCGCCGGGACAGGATATCTATGGCTACACCTTC. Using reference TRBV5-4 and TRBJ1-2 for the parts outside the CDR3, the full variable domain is ETGVTQSPTHLIKTRGQQVTLRCSSQSGHNTVSWYQQALGQGPQFIFQYYREEENGRGNFPPRFSGLQFPNYSSELNVNALELDDSALYLCASSAPGQDIYGYTFGSGTRLTVV.